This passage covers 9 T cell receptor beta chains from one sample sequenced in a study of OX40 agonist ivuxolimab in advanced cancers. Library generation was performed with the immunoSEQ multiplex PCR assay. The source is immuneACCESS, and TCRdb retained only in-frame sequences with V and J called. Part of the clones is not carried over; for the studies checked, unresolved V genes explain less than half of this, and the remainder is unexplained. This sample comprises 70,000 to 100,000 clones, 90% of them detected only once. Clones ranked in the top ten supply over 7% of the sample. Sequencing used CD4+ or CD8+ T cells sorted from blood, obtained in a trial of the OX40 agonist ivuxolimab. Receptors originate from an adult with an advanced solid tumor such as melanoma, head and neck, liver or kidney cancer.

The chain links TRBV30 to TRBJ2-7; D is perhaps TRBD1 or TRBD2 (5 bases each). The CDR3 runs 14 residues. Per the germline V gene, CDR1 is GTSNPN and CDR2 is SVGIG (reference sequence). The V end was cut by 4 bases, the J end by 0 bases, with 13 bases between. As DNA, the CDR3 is TGTGCCTGGAATGAGGGACCTTACTCCTACGAGCAGTACTTC. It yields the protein CAWNEGPYSYEQYF.

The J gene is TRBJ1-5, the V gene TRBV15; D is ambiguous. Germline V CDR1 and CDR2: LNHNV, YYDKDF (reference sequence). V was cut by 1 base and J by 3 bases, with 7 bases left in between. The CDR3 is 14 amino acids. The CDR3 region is CATSRAASNQPQHF. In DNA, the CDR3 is TGTGCCACCAGCAGAGCGGCTTCCAATCAGCCCCAGCATTTT.

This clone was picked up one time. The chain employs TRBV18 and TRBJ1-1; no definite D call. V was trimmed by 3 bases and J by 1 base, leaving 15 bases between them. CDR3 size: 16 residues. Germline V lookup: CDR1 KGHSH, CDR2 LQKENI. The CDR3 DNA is TGTGCCAGCTCACCTCGGGCCTACCTAGGGAACACTGAAGCTTTCTTT. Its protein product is CASSPRAYLGNTEAFF.

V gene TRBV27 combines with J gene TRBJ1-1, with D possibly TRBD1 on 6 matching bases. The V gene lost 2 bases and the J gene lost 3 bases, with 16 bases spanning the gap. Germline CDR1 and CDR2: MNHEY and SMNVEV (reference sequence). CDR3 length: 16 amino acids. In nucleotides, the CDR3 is TGTGCCAGCAGTTTAACTGTGGGGGCTCGGTACACTGAAGCTTTCTTT. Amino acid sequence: CASSLTVGARYTEAFF.

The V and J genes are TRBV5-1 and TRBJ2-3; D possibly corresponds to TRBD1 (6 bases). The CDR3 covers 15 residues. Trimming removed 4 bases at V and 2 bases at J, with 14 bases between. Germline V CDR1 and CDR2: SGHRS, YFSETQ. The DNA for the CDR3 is TGCGCCAGCAGCCCAGGACAGCCTTTCACAGATACGCAGTATTTT. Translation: CASSPGQPFTDTQYF.

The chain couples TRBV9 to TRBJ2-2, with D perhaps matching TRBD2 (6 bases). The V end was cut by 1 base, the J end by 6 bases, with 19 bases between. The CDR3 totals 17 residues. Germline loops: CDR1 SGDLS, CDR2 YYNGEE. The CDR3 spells CASSVPSSGAQPGELFF. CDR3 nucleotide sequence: TGTGCCAGCAGCGTACCCAGCTCGGGAGCCCAGCCCGGGGAGCTGTTTTTT.

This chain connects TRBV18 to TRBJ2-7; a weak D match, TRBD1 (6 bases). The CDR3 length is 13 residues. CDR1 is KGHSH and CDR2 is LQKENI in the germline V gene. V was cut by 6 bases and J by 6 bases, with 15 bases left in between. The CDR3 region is CASSGTSPSEQYF. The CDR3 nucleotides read TGTGCCAGCTCGGGGACATCGCCCTCCGAGCAGTACTTC.

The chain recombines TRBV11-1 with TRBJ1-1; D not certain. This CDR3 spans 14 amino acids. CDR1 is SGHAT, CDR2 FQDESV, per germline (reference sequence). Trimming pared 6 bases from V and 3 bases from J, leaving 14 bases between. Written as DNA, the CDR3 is TGTGCCAGCAGTCCTCGGGTCCCGGACACTGAAGCTTTCTTT. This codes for CASSPRVPDTEAFF.

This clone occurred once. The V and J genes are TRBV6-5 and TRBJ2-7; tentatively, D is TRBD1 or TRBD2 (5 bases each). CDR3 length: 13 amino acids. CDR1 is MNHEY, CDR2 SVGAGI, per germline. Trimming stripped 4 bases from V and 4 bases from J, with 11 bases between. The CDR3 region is CASSLGTVYEQYF. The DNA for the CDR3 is TGTGCCAGCAGTTTAGGGACGGTGTACGAGCAGTACTTC.